This T cell receptor (beta chain) was captured by sequencing in a study of low-dose radiotherapy and immunotherapy resistance in tumors (dated by TCRdb to the early 2020s). For context, the study as a whole: In Cohort 1, each fraction delivered 0.5 Gy every 2 weeks, and the prescribed total PTV dose was 6.5 Gy. Patients were given nivolumab as a 240 mg flat dose every two weeks and ipilimumab at 1 mg/kg every six weeks, with both drugs delivered intravenously. The trial did not randomize participants into treatment groups. The translational analysis covered eight patients: three from the first dose cohort and the first five from the second dose cohort. Cyclophosphamide 200 mg/m2 was given intravenously every two weeks, one day before each radiation and immunotherapy administration. Patients in Cohort 2 were given 1 Gy per fraction every two weeks, for a total of 13 Gy across 26 weeks. Starting on cycle 1 day 1, patients took 300 mg of aspirin by mouth once a day for four cycles.

This clonotype was recorded many times. Its antigen is still unknown. Per-nucleotide qualities are absent, and no much larger clonotype sits a single base away. The sequencer was an Illumina HiSeq 2500. First-strand cDNA was synthesized using Superscript III and a set of TRAV- and TRBV-specific primers, so that both TCRalpha and TCRbeta chains were covered. TCRs were amplified with Phusion for around 20 PCR cycles, with a constant-region primer paired with the adapter attached to the V primers. The isolated mRNA was amplified using the MessageAmp II aRNA Amplification Kit, with in vitro transcription performed for 16 hours at 37 degrees C. The Dynabeads mRNA DIRECT Purification Kit was used to isolate mRNA for TCR sequencing. Indexed Illumina adapters were added in a second 25-cycle Phusion PCR, and the resulting products were purified with AMPure XP beads. In the original analysis: Custom Perl scripts were used to pool TCR sequences that encoded the same protein, to remove out-of-frame sequences, and to calculate the abundance of each clonotype. Any TCR sequence supported by only a single read was excluded from analysis. Shannon entropy, Gini index, clonality, richness, and the frequency of TCRs shared between repertoires were included as repertoire metrics. TCRdb ran its own pipeline on the public reads, namely fastp trimming at Q25 and MiXCR clone calling, and kept in-frame beta chains. A single entry per CDR3 protein holds the most common genes and DNA from its merged rows. The V and J calls were determined by TCRdb, not by the authors. The sample yields tens of thousands of distinct CDR3 sequences; roughly 29% were counted once. Approximately 7% of the sample rests with the top ten.

From a lookup of the germline V gene, CDR1 and CDR2 are SGHTA and FQGTGA. Including cysteine and phenylalanine, the CDR3 has 15 amino acids. Only the CDR3 region is kept as DNA, spanning 45 bases read in frame from base 1. Trimming at the junction amounts to 2 bases on V and 5 bases on J, and the germline ends lie 14 bases apart. The intended sense of this specimen's time point label: before trial treatment. The donors came from RACIN, which was a single-arm phase I dose-escalation trial that paired nivolumab and ipilimumab with aspirin, low-dose cyclophosphamide and low-dose radiotherapy. Patients with advanced, TIL-negative solid tumors were considered eligible.

Material: PBMCs, obtained before treatment. This sequence was found in a male donor with rectosigmoid adenocarcinoma. This chain is built from TRBV7-3 and TRBJ2-3, with the D gene possibly TRBD1 or TRBD2, each one fitting 5 bases. The CDR3 sequence is CASSLESGGGDTQYF. The bases read TGTGCCAGCAGCTTAGAAAGCGGTGGGGGAGATACGCAGTATTTT.